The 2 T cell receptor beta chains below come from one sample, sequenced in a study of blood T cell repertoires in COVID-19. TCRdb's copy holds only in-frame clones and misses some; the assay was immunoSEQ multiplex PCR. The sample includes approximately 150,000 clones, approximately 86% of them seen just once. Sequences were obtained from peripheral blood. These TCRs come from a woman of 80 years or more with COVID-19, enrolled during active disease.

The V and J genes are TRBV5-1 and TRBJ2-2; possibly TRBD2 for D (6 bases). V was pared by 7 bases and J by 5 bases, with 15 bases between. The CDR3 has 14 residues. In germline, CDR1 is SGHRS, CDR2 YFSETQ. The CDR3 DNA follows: TGCGCCAGCGGGTCGGGGGAAGGTACCGGGGAGCTGTTTTTT. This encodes CASGSGEGTGELFF.

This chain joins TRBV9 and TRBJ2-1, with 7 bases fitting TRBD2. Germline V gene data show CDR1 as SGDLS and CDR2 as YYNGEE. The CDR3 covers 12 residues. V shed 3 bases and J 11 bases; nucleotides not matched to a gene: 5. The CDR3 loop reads CASSAHSGQQFF. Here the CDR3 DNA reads TGTGCCAGCAGCGCCCATAGCGGGCAGCAGTTCTTC.